Listed below are T cell receptor beta chains from one sample, sequenced in a study of CD8 T cells in ankylosing spondylitis. TCRdb recomputed calls from the 5' RACE reads with MiXCR, one row per CDR3 protein. The sample includes some 37,000 distinct CDR3 sequences, 4.5% to 6% of them seen just once. The source material was blood, either unsorted or a sorted T cell fraction (not recorded which). The source is a male donor with ankylosing spondylitis or in good health (not recorded which). CDR3s include the opening cysteine and the closing phenylalanine or tryptophan. Fields, in order: V gene, J gene, CDR3 length, clone size, D gene, CDR3 protein, CDR3 DNA. A D gene is named only where the DNA matches it firmly. Not all rows give a size; the values are once, few, many and, for expanded clones, a class.

v_gene: TRBV20-1
j_gene: TRBJ2-4
len: 16
abundance: .
d_gene: TRBD2
CDR3aa: CSARLLAGGVKNIQYF
CDR3nt: TGCAGTGCTAGACTACTAGCGGGGGGGGTCAAAAACATTCAGTACTTC

v_gene: TRBV19
j_gene: TRBJ2-4
len: 20
abundance: many
d_gene: TRBD2
CDR3aa: CASKTHGTSGRVGSKNIQYF
CDR3nt: TGTGCCAGTAAAACACACGGGACTAGCGGGAGGGTCGGTTCCAAAAACATTCAGTACTTC

v_gene: TRBV18
j_gene: TRBJ1-5
len: 17
abundance: many
d_gene: .
CDR3aa: CASSLTFKTASNQPQHF
CDR3nt: TGTGCCAGCTCACTGACTTTCAAGACAGCTAGCAACCAGCCCCAGCATTTT

v_gene: TRBV7-2
j_gene: TRBJ2-7
len: 16
abundance: many
d_gene: TRBD2
CDR3aa: CASSLERVGGFYEQYF
CDR3nt: TGTGCCAGCAGCTTAGAACGGGTCGGGGGGTTCTACGAGCAGTACTTC

v_gene: TRBV18
j_gene: TRBJ2-2
len: 15
abundance: many
d_gene: .
CDR3aa: CASSPGKRSTGELFF
CDR3nt: TGTGCCAGCTCACCCGGAAAACGGAGCACCGGGGAGCTGTTTTTT

v_gene: TRBV20-1
j_gene: TRBJ2-1
len: 14
abundance: many
d_gene: TRBD2
CDR3aa: CSASWSGGAGSQFF
CDR3nt: TGCAGTGCTAGCTGGAGCGGGGGAGCCGGTTCTCAGTTCTTC

v_gene: TRBV19
j_gene: TRBJ2-7
len: 16
abundance: many
d_gene: TRBD1
CDR3aa: CASRGPGQGPHYEQYF
CDR3nt: TGTGCCAGTAGGGGTCCGGGACAGGGCCCCCACTACGAGCAGTACTTC

v_gene: TRBV7-3
j_gene: TRBJ2-1
len: 16
abundance: many
d_gene: TRBD2
CDR3aa: CASSFPASGDYNEQFF
CDR3nt: TGTGCCAGCAGCTTCCCCGCTAGCGGGGACTACAATGAGCAGTTCTTC

v_gene: TRBV27
j_gene: TRBJ2-1
len: 21
abundance: many
d_gene: .
CDR3aa: CASSRWVPRTLLAKPYNEQFF
CDR3nt: TGTGCCAGCAGCCGTTGGGTGCCTAGGACTCTTCTAGCGAAACCTTACAATGAGCAGTTCTTC

v_gene: TRBV7-9
j_gene: TRBJ2-1
len: 16
abundance: few
d_gene: TRBD2
CDR3aa: CASSLKGLAGPNEQFF
CDR3nt: TGTGCCAGCAGCTTGAAGGGACTAGCGGGGCCGAATGAGCAGTTCTTC

v_gene: TRBV5-1
j_gene: TRBJ1-1
len: 13
abundance: many
d_gene: .
CDR3aa: CASSKAEDTEAFF
CDR3nt: TGCGCCAGCAGCAAGGCGGAGGACACTGAAGCTTTCTTT

v_gene: TRBV18
j_gene: TRBJ1-1
len: 15
abundance: many
d_gene: .
CDR3aa: CASSALQGWGTEAFF
CDR3nt: TGTGCCAGCTCCGCCCTACAGGGTTGGGGCACTGAAGCTTTCTTT

v_gene: TRBV18
j_gene: TRBJ2-5
len: 17
abundance: many
d_gene: TRBD2
CDR3aa: CASSPNSRLAGPETQYF
CDR3nt: TGTGCCAGCTCACCAAACTCGAGACTAGCGGGACCGGAGACCCAGTACTTC

v_gene: TRBV7-9
j_gene: TRBJ1-1
len: 15
abundance: many
d_gene: .
CDR3aa: CASLQLSGKNTEAFF
CDR3nt: TGTGCCAGTCTACAACTAAGCGGCAAGAACACTGAAGCTTTCTTT

v_gene: TRBV9
j_gene: TRBJ2-1
len: 14
abundance: many
d_gene: .
CDR3aa: CASSVGAGWNEQFF
CDR3nt: TGTGCCAGCAGCGTAGGGGCAGGGTGGAATGAGCAGTTCTTC

v_gene: TRBV25-1
j_gene: TRBJ2-3
len: 13
abundance: many
d_gene: TRBD1
CDR3aa: CASRPTGADTQYF
CDR3nt: TGTGCCAGCAGACCTACAGGGGCAGATACGCAGTATTTT

v_gene: TRBV6-6
j_gene: TRBJ2-7
len: 13
abundance: many
d_gene: .
CDR3aa: CASSWGLSNEQYF
CDR3nt: TGTGCCAGCAGTTGGGGACTGAGCAACGAGCAGTACTTC

v_gene: TRBV6-2/TRBV6-3
j_gene: TRBJ2-7
len: 13
abundance: many
d_gene: .
CDR3aa: CASTSSYSAARYF
CDR3nt: TGTGCCAGCACTTCATCCTATTCGGCGGCAAGGTACTTC

v_gene: TRBV5-1
j_gene: TRBJ2-3
len: 16
abundance: .
d_gene: .
CDR3aa: CASSSLGGGVADTQYF
CDR3nt: TGCGCCAGCAGCTCCCTGGGAGGCGGGGTCGCGGATACGCAGTATTTT

v_gene: TRBV9
j_gene: TRBJ2-7
len: 14
abundance: many
d_gene: .
CDR3aa: CASSVGSGGYEQYF
CDR3nt: TGTGCCAGCAGCGTAGGTAGCGGCGGCTACGAGCAGTACTTC

v_gene: TRBV29-1
j_gene: TRBJ2-1
len: 16
abundance: many
d_gene: TRBD2
CDR3aa: CSVEGIRTSGSNEQFF
CDR3nt: TGCAGCGTTGAAGGGATTAGAACTAGCGGGAGCAATGAGCAGTTCTTC

v_gene: TRBV18
j_gene: TRBJ2-2
len: 16
abundance: many
d_gene: .
CDR3aa: CASSPRGGGNTGELFF
CDR3nt: TGTGCCAGCTCACCGCGAGGAGGGGGGAACACCGGGGAGCTGTTTTTT

v_gene: TRBV5-1
j_gene: TRBJ2-5
len: 16
abundance: many
d_gene: TRBD2
CDR3aa: CASYLGLAEFQETQYF
CDR3nt: TGCGCCAGTTATCTAGGACTAGCGGAATTCCAAGAGACCCAGTACTTC

v_gene: TRBV27
j_gene: TRBJ2-6
len: 15
abundance: many
d_gene: .
CDR3aa: CASSPDHSGANVLTF
CDR3nt: TGTGCCAGCAGTCCAGACCACTCTGGGGCCAACGTCCTGACTTTC

v_gene: TRBV5-5
j_gene: TRBJ2-5
len: 14
abundance: many
d_gene: .
CDR3aa: CASSVGRPRETQYF
CDR3nt: TGTGCCAGCAGCGTCGGACGGCCGCGAGAGACCCAGTACTTC

v_gene: TRBV29-1
j_gene: TRBJ1-5
len: 12
abundance: many
d_gene: .
CDR3aa: CSVGRPDQPQHF
CDR3nt: TGCAGCGTAGGGAGGCCAGATCAGCCCCAGCATTTT

v_gene: TRBV20-1
j_gene: TRBJ2-5
len: 13
abundance: many
d_gene: TRBD1
CDR3aa: CSASRGQGETQYF
CDR3nt: TGCAGTGCTAGTAGGGGGCAAGGAGAGACCCAGTACTTC

v_gene: TRBV24-1
j_gene: TRBJ2-5
len: 15
abundance: many
d_gene: TRBD2
CDR3aa: CATSEAGASGETQYF
CDR3nt: TGTGCCACCAGTGAAGCGGGGGCTTCCGGGGAGACCCAGTACTTC

v_gene: TRBV29-1
j_gene: TRBJ1-1
len: 15
abundance: few
d_gene: .
CDR3aa: CSVGSGWGMNTEAFF
CDR3nt: TGCAGCGTCGGGTCAGGGTGGGGAATGAACACTGAAGCTTTCTTT

v_gene: TRBV20-1
j_gene: TRBJ1-1
len: 13
abundance: many
d_gene: .
CDR3aa: CSARDDQFVEAFF
CDR3nt: TGCAGTGCTAGAGATGATCAGTTCGTGGAAGCTTTCTTT

v_gene: TRBV5-5
j_gene: TRBJ1-5
len: 13
abundance: many
d_gene: .
CDR3aa: CASSLAWGQPQHF
CDR3nt: TGTGCCAGCAGCTTGGCGTGGGGACAGCCCCAGCATTTT

v_gene: TRBV9
j_gene: TRBJ2-7
len: 15
abundance: many
d_gene: .
CDR3aa: CASSVEAASSPEQYF
CDR3nt: TGTGCCAGCAGCGTAGAGGCGGCGAGTAGCCCCGAGCAGTACTTC

v_gene: TRBV5-1
j_gene: TRBJ2-3
len: 14
abundance: many
d_gene: .
CDR3aa: CASSLDYSTDTQYF
CDR3nt: TGCGCCAGCAGCTTGGACTACAGCACAGATACGCAGTATTTT

v_gene: TRBV9
j_gene: TRBJ1-5
len: 15
abundance: many
d_gene: .
CDR3aa: CASSGGGWGNQPQHF
CDR3nt: TGTGCCAGCAGCGGGGGGGGGTGGGGCAATCAGCCCCAGCATTTT

v_gene: TRBV6-5
j_gene: TRBJ2-3
len: 16
abundance: many
d_gene: TRBD2
CDR3aa: CASRRPGRGGPNTQYF
CDR3nt: TGTGCCAGCAGACGCCCTGGGCGGGGGGGCCCTAATACGCAGTATTTT

v_gene: TRBV3-1
j_gene: TRBJ2-3
len: 17
abundance: medium-sized
d_gene: .
CDR3aa: CASSPYSDWSSTDTQYF
CDR3nt: TGTGCCAGCAGCCCGTACTCGGACTGGAGTAGCACAGATACGCAGTATTTT

v_gene: TRBV10-3
j_gene: TRBJ2-1
len: 14
abundance: many
d_gene: .
CDR3aa: CAISVTVSYNEQFF
CDR3nt: TGTGCCATCAGTGTGACGGTATCCTACAATGAGCAGTTCTTC

v_gene: TRBV7-8
j_gene: TRBJ2-5
len: 15
abundance: many
d_gene: .
CDR3aa: CASTLYTGFKETQYF
CDR3nt: TGTGCCAGCACGTTATATACAGGGTTTAAAGAGACCCAGTACTTC

v_gene: TRBV7-8
j_gene: TRBJ1-4
len: 15
abundance: many
d_gene: TRBD1
CDR3aa: CASSLARGLGEKLFF
CDR3nt: TGTGCCAGCAGCTTAGCGAGGGGGCTAGGAGAAAAACTGTTTTTT

v_gene: TRBV24-1
j_gene: TRBJ2-1
len: 13
abundance: many
d_gene: .
CDR3aa: CATRGNSYNEQFF
CDR3nt: TGTGCCACCAGGGGCAACTCCTACAATGAGCAGTTCTTC

v_gene: TRBV5-1
j_gene: TRBJ2-1
len: 14
abundance: many
d_gene: TRBD2
CDR3aa: CASSDGTPSGSLFF
CDR3nt: TGCGCCAGCAGCGACGGGACACCTAGCGGGAGTTTGTTCTTC

v_gene: TRBV4-2
j_gene: TRBJ1-4
len: 14
abundance: many
d_gene: .
CDR3aa: CASSQGRADEKLFF
CDR3nt: TGTGCCAGCAGCCAAGGAAGAGCAGATGAAAAACTGTTTTTT

v_gene: TRBV29-1
j_gene: TRBJ1-1
len: 13
abundance: many
d_gene: TRBD1
CDR3aa: CSVDRSLDTEAFF
CDR3nt: TGCAGCGTGGACAGGTCTCTGGACACTGAAGCTTTCTTT

v_gene: TRBV15
j_gene: TRBJ2-5
len: 14
abundance: many
d_gene: TRBD1
CDR3aa: CATSDRDWRETQYF
CDR3nt: TGTGCCACCAGCGACAGGGATTGGCGAGAGACCCAGTACTTC

v_gene: TRBV5-1
j_gene: TRBJ2-1
len: 14
abundance: many
d_gene: .
CDR3aa: CASSPPDSYNEQFF
CDR3nt: TGCGCCAGCAGCCCACCCGACAGCTACAATGAGCAGTTCTTC

v_gene: TRBV12-3/TRBV12-4
j_gene: TRBJ2-4
len: 13
abundance: many
d_gene: TRBD1
CDR3aa: CAIGQGSENIQYF
CDR3nt: TGTGCCATCGGACAGGGGAGCGAGAACATTCAGTACTTC

v_gene: TRBV28
j_gene: TRBJ2-1
len: 13
abundance: many
d_gene: .
CDR3aa: CASSLSLPNEQFF
CDR3nt: TGTGCCAGCAGTTTATCGTTGCCAAACGAGCAGTTCTTC

v_gene: TRBV11-1
j_gene: TRBJ2-7
len: 11
abundance: many
d_gene: .
CDR3aa: CASSLALTQYF
CDR3nt: TGTGCCAGCAGCTTAGCTCTCACGCAGTACTTC

v_gene: TRBV7-6
j_gene: TRBJ2-1
len: 16
abundance: .
d_gene: TRBD1
CDR3aa: CASSPARDRANNEQFF
CDR3nt: TGTGCCAGCAGCCCAGCCAGGGACAGGGCAAACAATGAGCAGTTCTTC

v_gene: TRBV20-1
j_gene: TRBJ1-1
len: 13
abundance: many
d_gene: .
CDR3aa: CSARDGAFTEAFF
CDR3nt: TGCAGTGCTAGAGATGGGGCCTTCACTGAAGCTTTCTTT

v_gene: TRBV24-1
j_gene: TRBJ2-1
len: 13
abundance: many
d_gene: .
CDR3aa: CATQPLSGNEQFF
CDR3nt: TGTGCCACCCAGCCCCTATCAGGGAATGAGCAGTTCTTC